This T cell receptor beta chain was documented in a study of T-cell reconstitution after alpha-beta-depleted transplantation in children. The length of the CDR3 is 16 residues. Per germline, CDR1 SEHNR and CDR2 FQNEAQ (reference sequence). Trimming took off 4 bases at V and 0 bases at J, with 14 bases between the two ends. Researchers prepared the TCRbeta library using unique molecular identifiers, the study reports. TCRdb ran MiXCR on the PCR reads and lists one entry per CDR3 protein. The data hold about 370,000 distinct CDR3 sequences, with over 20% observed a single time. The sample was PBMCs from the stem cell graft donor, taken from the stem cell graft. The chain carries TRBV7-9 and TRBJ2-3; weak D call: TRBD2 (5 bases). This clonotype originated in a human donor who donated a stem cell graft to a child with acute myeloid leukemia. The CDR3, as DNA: TGTGCCAGCAGCTCCAACGACTGGACTAGCACAGATACGCAGTATTTT. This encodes CASSSNDWTSTDTQYF.